This T cell receptor (beta chain) comes out of a study of blood T cell repertoires in COVID-19. The overall study: COVID-19 samples from acute and convalescent phases originated in the United States, Italy and Spain.

Profiling relied on immunoSEQ multiplex PCR, and the TCRdb table lists in-frame clones only, not all of them. This table has about 360,000 clones, approximately 86% appearing once. The V and J ends lost 7 bases and 0 bases respectively, with 9 bases between them. This CDR3 contains 14 residues. Germline V gene sequence: CDR1 MNHNY, CDR2 SVGAGI (reference sequence). The chain couples TRBV6-6 to TRBJ1-4; D call uncertain. The sample was peripheral blood. This sequence originates from a woman aged 60-75 years with COVID-19, enrolled during active disease. The CDR3 DNA sequence: TGTGCCAGCAAGCCAGCGGCAACTAATGAAAAACTGTTTTTT. This translates into CASKPAATNEKLFF.